One sample yielded the 17 T cell receptor beta chains listed below, sequenced in a study of blood T cell repertoires in COVID-19. Measured with immunoSEQ multiplex PCR; TCRdb has only the in-frame clones, and not every one. The table includes about 210,000 clones, 85% to 90% detected once. The specimen sequenced was peripheral blood. All receptors derive from a man in his sixties who had recovered from COVID-19.

In its sample, this clone was seen once. The V and J genes are TRBV27 and TRBJ1-4, with a tentative D call TRBD1 (6 bases). This CDR3 is built from 14 residues. Trimming left V 7 bases short and J 2 bases short, with 11 bases between. Germline CDR1 is MNHEY and CDR2 is SMNVEV (reference sequence). The CDR3 DNA follows: TGTGCCAGCAAAGGGGGGGGTACTAATGAAAAACTGTTTTTT. Protein: CASKGGGTNEKLFF.

This clone has more than one count but fewer than ten. The V and J genes are TRBV27 and TRBJ2-7, with 8 bases that match TRBD1. Per germline, CDR1 MNHEY and CDR2 SMNVEV (reference sequence). The CDR3 covers 15 residues. V lost 4 bases to trimming and J lost 7 bases; unmatched junction nucleotides: 12. DNA of the CDR3: TGTGCCAGCAGTTGGAGACAGGGGTTTGAAATTGAGCAGTACTTC. This codes for CASSWRQGFEIEQYF.

The rearrangement links TRBV10-3 to TRBJ2-5, with 7 positions matching TRBD2. V gave up 8 bases and J gave up 1 base; unmatched junction bases: 7. The germline V gene has CDR1 ENHRY and CDR2 SYGVKD. The length of the CDR3 is 14 residues. CDR3 bases: TGTGCCATCGGCCGCGGGAGTGGCCAAGAGACCCAGTACTTC. Encoded protein: CAIGRGSGQETQYF.

This clone showed up just once. The chain links TRBV28 to TRBJ1-1; D gene uncertain. CDR1 is MDHEN, CDR2 SYDVKM, per germline. V was shortened by 3 bases and J by 6 bases, with 8 bases between the two germline ends. The CDR3 has 12 amino acids. The CDR3, as DNA: TGTGCCAGCAGTTTGGTTTCGGCTGAAGCTTTCTTT. This translates into CASSLVSAEAFF. The whole variable domain, remainder taken from reference TRBV28 and TRBJ1-1, is DVKVTQSSRYLVKRTGEKVFLECVQDMDHENMFWYRQDPGLGLRLIYFSYDVKMKEKGDIPEGYSVSREKKERFSLILESASTNQTSMYLCASSLVSAEAFFGQGTRLTVV.

This chain links TRBV15 with TRBJ1-5; 11 nucleotides match TRBD1. This CDR3 spans 16 amino acids. Trimming took 5 bases from V and 6 from J; bases not matched to a gene: 9. CDR1 and CDR2 (germline): LNHNV, YYDKDF (reference sequence). The CDR3 spells CATSSRTGGRGQPQHF. CDR3 DNA: TGTGCCACCAGCTCTCGGACAGGGGGCCGGGGTCAGCCCCAGCATTTT.

The V gene is TRBV5-6, the J gene TRBJ1-6; D is unclear. This CDR3 has 17 amino acids. Germline values: CDR1 SGHDT, CDR2 YYEEEE. V lost 5 bases and J lost 7, with 22 bases in between. The CDR3 DNA sequence: TGTGCCAGCAGATCACGATCGAAACAGCCGACGAATTCACCCCTCCACTTT. Translated: CASRSRSKQPTNSPLHF.

The gene calls are TRBV5-1 and TRBJ1-1; 8 bases are shared with TRBD1. The V gene end was trimmed by 0 bases and the J gene end by 11 bases; junction bases not matched to a gene: 12. Germline V gene sequence: CDR1 SGHRS, CDR2 YFSETQ. This CDR3 has 15 amino acids. CDR3 loop: CASSLEQGVGGAAFF. CDR3 bases: TGCGCCAGCAGCTTGGAACAGGGGGTCGGTGGTGCGGCTTTCTTT.

The J gene is TRBJ2-3, the V gene TRBV3-1 (or the pseudogene TRBV3-2), with D unclear. CDR1 and CDR2 (germline): LGHDT, YNNKEL (reference sequence). The length of the CDR3 is 13 residues. V lost 4 bases and J lost 6, with 11 bases in between. Here the CDR3 reads CASSPQYGDTQYF. CDR3 DNA sequence: TGTGCCAGCAGCCCCCAGTATGGTGATACGCAGTATTTT.

The chain uses TRBV29-1 and TRBJ2-1; TRBD2 aligns across 10 bases. The J segment lost 4 bases and the V segment lost 8 bases, leaving 5 bases of the junction unmatched. This CDR3 spans 13 amino acids. In germline, CDR1 is SQVTM, CDR2 ANQGSEA. CDR3 loop: CSTGTSAYNEQFF. DNA for the CDR3: TGCAGCACGGGGACTAGCGCTTACAATGAGCAGTTCTTC.

The rearrangement links TRBV7-3 to TRBJ2-1, with unresolved D. Germline CDR1 is SGHTA and CDR2 is FQGTGA. CDR3 length equals 16 residues. The germline V and J ends were trimmed by 5 bases and 0 bases, with 14 bases remaining between them. The CDR3, as DNA: TGTGCCAGCAGCGGAGCAAGCGAGAGCTCCTACAATGAGCAGTTCTTC. It codes for CASSGASESSYNEQFF.

V and J are TRBV15 and TRBJ2-3; D not resolved. This CDR3 has 15 amino acids. V lost 6 bases and J lost 4, with 17 bases in between. Looked up from germline, CDR1 is LNHNV and CDR2 is YYDKDF (reference sequence). The CDR3 is CATSYRAASSDTQYF. The DNA of the CDR3 is TGTGCCACCAGTTACAGAGCCGCGTCTTCAGATACGCAGTATTTT. The whole variable domain, remainder taken from reference TRBV15 and TRBJ2-3, is DAMVIQNPRYQVTQFGKPVTLSCSQTLNHNVMYWYQQKSSQAPKLLFHYYDKDFNNEADTPDNFQSRRPNTSFCFLDIRSPGLGDTAMYLCATSYRAASSDTQYFGPGTRLTVL.

This chain uses TRBV5-1 with TRBJ2-1; possible D gene TRBD2, 6 bases. The CDR3 sequence is 16 residues long. Germline CDR1 reads SGHRS; CDR2 reads YFSETQ. V was pared by 4 bases and J by 4 bases, with 18 bases between. DNA for the CDR3: TGCGCCAGCAGCCCTGGAGGGGCGGGGAGTTACAATGAGCAGTTCTTC. Translation: CASSPGGAGSYNEQFF.

J is TRBJ2-2 and V is TRBV18; a possible D gene is TRBD1 (6 bases). The germline gives CDR1 KGHSH, CDR2 LQKENI. The CDR3 length is 16 residues. V lost 3 bases, J lost 2 bases, and 13 bases lay in between. The chain's CDR3 is CASSPRLGANTGELFF. CDR3 sequence (DNA): TGTGCCAGCTCACCTCGATTGGGGGCTAACACCGGGGAGCTGTTTTTT.

This clone occurred a few times. The chain employs TRBV10-3 and TRBJ2-5; 7 bases align to TRBD1. The V segment lost 0 bases and the J segment 2 bases; nucleotides outside the gene matches: 12. The CDR3 is made up of 18 amino acids. CDR1 ENHRY and CDR2 SYGVKD come from the germline V gene. CDR3 DNA: TGTGCCATCAGTGAGTCGTTGGGTGGGGGACAGAAGCAAGAGACCCAGTACTTC. Translated: CAISESLGGGQKQETQYF.

The rearrangement links TRBV3-1 (or the pseudogene TRBV3-2) to TRBJ2-7, with a tentative D call TRBD1 (5 bases). V gave up 2 bases and J gave up 5 bases, with 10 bases separating them. The CDR3 has 13 residues. The germline CDR1 and CDR2 sequences are LGHDT and YNNKEL (reference sequence). CDR3 sequence (DNA): TGTGCCAGCAGCCAAAGGGGCCCGGACGAGCAGTACTTC. Protein: CASSQRGPDEQYF.

This clone has only one observation. V is TRBV5-1 and J is TRBJ1-5, with D unresolved. This CDR3 has 14 residues. Per germline, CDR1 SGHRS and CDR2 YFSETQ. Trimming left V 7 bases short and J 2 bases short, with 13 bases between. In DNA, the CDR3 is TGCGCCAGCCGGGCGGGGTCGGGCAATCAGCCCCAGCATTTT. Translation: CASRAGSGNQPQHF.

The J gene is TRBJ1-2, the V gene TRBV7-9; 7 nucleotides match TRBD1. The CDR3 is made up of 11 amino acids. The V gene's germline CDR1 is SEHNR and CDR2 FQNEAQ (reference sequence). V dropped 3 bases and J dropped 8; count of bases not matched to a gene: 0. The CDR3 reads CASSLDRGYTF. CDR3 bases: TGTGCCAGCAGCTTGGACAGGGGCTACACCTTC.